The 18 T cell receptor beta chains in this list originate from one sample, sequenced in a study of blood T cell repertoires in COVID-19. Libraries were prepared by immunoSEQ multiplex PCR; TCRdb keeps only in-frame clonotypes and omits some of them. The repertoire consists of a few hundred thousand clones, with 88% occurring once and the leading ten covering around 5%. The sample consisted of PBMCs or T cells enriched from blood (not recorded which). The receptor source for this set is a man younger than 40 who had recovered from COVID-19.

The chain employs TRBV4-1 and TRBJ1-3; D gene uncertain. From germline, CDR1 is MGHRA and CDR2 YSYEKL. The CDR3 has 17 residues. The germline V and J ends were trimmed by 0 bases and 1 base, with 13 bases remaining between them. The CDR3 coding sequence is TGCGCCAGCAGCCAAGATGGTTCCCGAGAGTCTGGAAACACCATATATTTT. It is translated as CASSQDGSRESGNTIYF.

To note about this clone: Other nucleotide sequences in the sample specify the same CDR3. The rearrangement uses TRBV30 and TRBJ2-7, with D possibly TRBD1 on 6 matching bases. The germline V gene has CDR1 GTSNPN and CDR2 SVGIG (reference sequence). Deletions cut 4 bases from V and 1 base from J, with 14 bases between. The CDR3 is made up of 14 amino acids. DNA for the CDR3: TGTGCCTGGACCGTTGGGGGCTCATCCTACGAGCAGTACTTC. Its protein is CAWTVGGSSYEQYF.

The rearrangement links TRBV15 to TRBJ2-1; 7 bases map to TRBD2. Germline trimming cut 0 bases from V and 0 bases from J; bases unmatched to any gene: 11. The CDR3 spans 19 residues. Germline CDR1 LNHNV, CDR2 YYDKDF (reference sequence). The DNA for the CDR3 is TGTGCCACCAGCAGAGATACCGGGGGGACTACTCTCTCCTACAATGAGCAGTTCTTC. Its protein is CATSRDTGGTTLSYNEQFF. Full variable domain (rest looked up from reference TRBV15 and TRBJ2-1): DAMVIQNPRYQVTQFGKPVTLSCSQTLNHNVMYWYQQKSSQAPKLLFHYYDKDFNNEADTPDNFQSRRPNTSFCFLDIRSPGLGDTAMYLCATSRDTGGTTLSYNEQFFGPGTRLTVL.

V is TRBV24-1 and J is TRBJ1-1, with 7 bases fitting TRBD1. The CDR3 totals 15 residues. Per germline, CDR1 KGHDR and CDR2 SFDVKD. With 4 bases clipped from V and 7 bases from J, the junction kept 11 bases outside the gene matches. CDR3 region: CATSDPHGNRGEAFF. The CDR3 DNA sequence: TGTGCCACCAGTGACCCTCATGGAAACAGGGGTGAAGCTTTCTTT.

V usage is TRBV27 and J usage is TRBJ1-6; 10 bases match TRBD1. The CDR3 has 15 amino acids. Germline lookup yields CDR1 MNHEY and CDR2 SMNVEV (reference sequence). V was pared by 5 bases and J by 9 bases, with 7 bases of the junction left unmatched. The CDR3 sequence: CASSDPGQGFSPLHF. DNA of the CDR3: TGTGCCAGCAGTGATCCGGGACAGGGGTTTTCACCCCTCCACTTT.

The rearrangement uses TRBV18 and TRBJ2-7, with D possibly being TRBD1 (6 bases). The germline V and J ends were trimmed by 1 base and 2 bases, with 9 bases remaining between them. CDR3 length: 14 amino acids. The germline V gene has CDR1 KGHSH and CDR2 LQKENI. This CDR3 reads CASSPQPGAYEQYF. CDR3 nucleotides: TGTGCCAGCTCACCACAACCAGGGGCCTACGAGCAGTACTTC.

This clone was seen only a few times. V usage is TRBV6-2 or TRBV6-3 and J usage is TRBJ2-7; the D gene is possibly TRBD2 (5 bases). Germline CDR1 reads MNHEY; CDR2 reads SVGEGT. CDR3 size: 14 residues. V lost 2 bases, J lost 0 bases, and 8 bases lay in between. CDR3 sequence reads: CASSYASSSYEQYF. The DNA of the CDR3 is TGTGCCAGCAGTTACGCTAGCAGCTCCTACGAGCAGTACTTC.

The V call is TRBV18, the J call TRBJ2-1; D perhaps matches TRBD1 (5 bases). Germline V gives CDR1 KGHSH, CDR2 LQKENI. Trimming removed 3 bases at V and 6 bases at J, with 6 bases between. This CDR3 region has 12 residues. CDR3 residues: CASSPQGNEQFF. The DNA of the CDR3 is TGTGCCAGCTCACCCCAGGGCAATGAGCAGTTCTTC.

This chain links TRBV2 with TRBJ2-3; TRBD2 agrees at 8 bases. CDR1 SNHLY and CDR2 FYNNEI come from the germline V gene. With V trimmed by 6 bases and J by 0 bases, 2 bases remained unmatched. The CDR3 totals 14 residues. The CDR3 nucleotides are TGTGCCAGCAGCAGCGGGGGTAGCACAGATACGCAGTATTTT. This sequence encodes CASSSGGSTDTQYF.

The chain employs TRBV19 and TRBJ1-1, with TRBD1 matching 9 bases. This CDR3 has 16 residues. Trimming took 4 bases from V and 4 from J; bases not matched to a gene: 10. Germline V gene lookup returns CDR1 LNHDA and CDR2 SQIVND (reference sequence). The CDR3 region is CASSTSQGAFGTEAFF. For the CDR3, the DNA is TGTGCCAGTAGTACGTCACAGGGGGCGTTCGGCACTGAAGCTTTCTTT.

The chain recombines TRBV11-3 with TRBJ2-4; the D gene is possibly TRBD2 (6 bases). The ends were cut back, 6 bases at V and 6 bases at J, with 18 bases in the middle. The CDR3 is 15 residues long. Germline values: CDR1 SGHNT, CDR2 YENEEA. The CDR3 DNA reads as TGTGCCAGCAGTCGTGGAGGGGCCTCGGGAAACATTCAGTACTTC. Residues: CASSRGGASGNIQYF.

The sample holds a few counts of this clone. The chain joins TRBV12-3 or TRBV12-4 to TRBJ1-5; 7 bases map to TRBD1. Losses at the gene ends were 1 base for V and 15 bases for J; bases not matched to a gene: 6. The CDR3 loop spans 12 amino acids. The chain's CDR3 is CASSLDRGPGHF. The CDR3 DNA sequence: TGTGCCAGCAGTTTAGATAGGGGGCCAGGGCATTTT.

The V gene is TRBV5-6, the J gene TRBJ2-3, with 7 bases aligning to TRBD2. In germline, CDR1 is SGHDT, CDR2 YYEEEE. V lost 2 bases to trimming and J lost 0 bases; unmatched junction nucleotides: 6. The CDR3 loop spans 16 amino acids. The CDR3 DNA sequence: TGTGCCAGCAGCTTTGGGCTAGCGGCTAGCACAGATACGCAGTATTTT. It encodes CASSFGLAASTDTQYF.

This rearrangement joins TRBV5-1 to TRBJ2-5; TRBD2 matches 12 bases. Germline lookup yields CDR1 SGHRS and CDR2 YFSETQ. The CDR3 contains 15 residues. The V and J ends lost 2 bases and 4 bases, in that order; junction bases with no gene match: 3. The CDR3 here is CASSFASGGGETQYF. CDR3 DNA: TGCGCCAGCAGCTTCGCTAGCGGGGGGGGAGAGACCCAGTACTTC.

The genes are TRBV10-3 and TRBJ2-7, with D perhaps matching TRBD2 (6 bases). The CDR3 totals 16 residues. The V gene's germline CDR1 is ENHRY and CDR2 SYGVKD. Trimming took 3 bases from V and 2 from J, leaving 17 bases between them. The CDR3 sequence: CAISDESRRGTYEQYF. CDR3 sequence (DNA): TGTGCCATCAGTGACGAGTCGAGGCGGGGAACCTACGAGCAGTACTTC.

This clone was seen just once. The chain uses TRBV7-2 and TRBJ1-6; 9 bases line up with TRBD1. With 5 bases clipped from V and 7 bases from J, the junction kept 6 bases outside the gene matches. The CDR3 has 15 amino acids. The V gene's germline CDR1 is SGHTA and CDR2 FQGNSA. The CDR3 region has the DNA TGTGCCAGCAGCCCCTGGGACAGGGTGAATTCACCCCTCCACTTT. Its translation is CASSPWDRVNSPLHF.

J is TRBJ2-3 and V is TRBV12-5; TRBD1 agrees at 10 bases. Germline V gene lookup returns CDR1 LGHNT and CDR2 FRNRAP. The CDR3 loop spans 16 amino acids. The trim removed 1 base at V and 0 bases at J, leaving 1 base unmatched. The CDR3 sequence: CASGLGDRGSTDTQYF. CDR3 sequence (DNA): TGTGCTAGTGGTTTGGGGGACAGGGGAAGCACAGATACGCAGTATTTT.

This chain connects TRBV7-7 to TRBJ1-1, with TRBD1 identical over 7 bases. The germline gives CDR1 SSHAT, CDR2 FNYEAQ (reference sequence). V gave up 6 bases and J gave up 4 bases; unmatched junction bases: 14. This CDR3 has 16 residues. CDR3 DNA sequence: TGTGCCAGCAGGTGTGTCACAGGGGCGCGGAGCACTGAAGCTTTCTTT. This gives the protein CASRCVTGARSTEAFF.